This passage covers 13 T cell receptor beta chains from one sample sequenced in a study of blood T cell repertoires in COVID-19. Clones were sequenced by immunoSEQ multiplex PCR, and TCRdb holds only the in-frame ones, with some missing. Here the sample spans about 280,000 clones, 70% to 90% being singletons. Sequences were obtained from peripheral blood. Receptor source: a woman aged 25 to 39 who had recovered from COVID-19.

The V call is TRBV2, the J call TRBJ2-7, with D possibly matching TRBD2 (5 bases). Germline V CDR1 and CDR2: SNHLY, FYNNEI. There are 16 residues in the CDR3. Trimming took 9 bases from V and 2 from J, leaving 23 bases between them. CDR3 protein: CASTMGSGLATYEQYF. The CDR3, as DNA: TGTGCCAGTACGATGGGAAGCGGACTGGCCACCTACGAGCAGTACTTC.

V usage is TRBV5-6 and J usage is TRBJ2-1; TRBD1 agrees at 7 bases. After removal of 0 bases from V and 3 bases from J, the junction contained 3 bases not matched to a gene. Germline values: CDR1 SGHDT, CDR2 YYEEEE. This CDR3 comprises 15 residues. DNA for the CDR3: TGTGCCAGCAGCTTGGAGCAGGGGGTCTACAATGAGCAGTTCTTC. It translates to CASSLEQGVYNEQFF.

V gene TRBV25-1 combines with J gene TRBJ1-2; no clear D gene. This CDR3 has 13 amino acids. CDR1 and CDR2 from the germline V gene are MGHDK and SYGVNS. Trimming cost V 7 bases and J 8 bases, with 17 bases left between them. The DNA of the CDR3 is TGTGCCAGCAAGAGGACGGATTCGGGAGGCTACACCTTC. Protein: CASKRTDSGGYTF.

The V gene is TRBV28, the J gene TRBJ2-5, with 7 bases that match TRBD2. J was trimmed by 1 base and V by 5 bases; bases with no gene match: 4. The CDR3 is 14 residues long. Germline V gives CDR1 MDHEN, CDR2 SYDVKM. The CDR3 spells CASSQRDLQETQYF. CDR3 DNA: TGTGCCAGCAGTCAGCGGGACCTCCAAGAGACCCAGTACTTC.

This clone was seen only once. The genes are TRBV18 and TRBJ2-5, with 8 bases lining up with TRBD1. Unmatched junction bases numbered 5, after V lost 0 bases and J lost 5 bases. The germline V gene has CDR1 KGHSH and CDR2 LQKENI. CDR3 length: 15 residues. CDR3 sequence (DNA): TGTGCCAGCTCACCACCCCAGGGGGCGATGGAGACCCAGTACTTC. Encoded protein: CASSPPQGAMETQYF.

The chain combines TRBV7-9 with TRBJ2-1; the match to TRBD2 covers 9 bases. Germline V gene sequence: CDR1 SEHNR, CDR2 FQNEAQ (reference sequence). V was pared by 2 bases and J by 2 bases, with 4 bases of the junction left unmatched. The CDR3 runs 16 residues. The CDR3 DNA reads as TGTGCCAGCAGCTTAAGGGGCGGGAGGGCCTACAATGAGCAGTTCTTC. It encodes CASSLRGGRAYNEQFF.

The chain carries TRBV5-1 and TRBJ2-7; D perhaps matches TRBD1 (6 bases). Trimming took off 0 bases at V and 3 bases at J, with 13 bases between the two ends. CDR1 and CDR2 from the germline V gene are SGHRS and YFSETQ. The length of the CDR3 is 15 residues. CDR3 in DNA: TGCGCCAGCAGCTTGGGTCTACAGGGTATCTACGAGCAGTACTTC. Residues: CASSLGLQGIYEQYF.

The V and J genes are TRBV6-5 and TRBJ1-2, with D perhaps TRBD1 (5 bases). Per the germline V gene, CDR1 is MNHEY and CDR2 is SVGAGI. Trimming left V 0 bases short and J 4 bases short, with 6 bases between. This CDR3 spans 13 amino acids. DNA of the CDR3: TGTGCCAGCAGTTACTCGACAGCCTATGGCTACACCTTC. The encoded protein is CASSYSTAYGYTF.

J is TRBJ1-2 and V is TRBV3-1 (or the pseudogene TRBV3-2), with a possible D match to TRBD1 (5 bases). The CDR3 totals 14 residues. Germline V gene sequence: CDR1 LGHDT, CDR2 YNNKEL (reference sequence). V lost 3 bases to trimming and J lost 3 bases, with 11 bases between them. CDR3 protein: CASSQRGDDYGYTF. CDR3 nucleotide sequence: TGTGCCAGCAGCCAGCGGGGGGACGACTATGGCTACACCTTC.

This chain links TRBV28 with TRBJ2-7; tentative D call: TRBD2 (6 bases). Germline V gene lookup returns CDR1 MDHEN and CDR2 SYDVKM. Trimming shortened V by 5 bases and J by 4 bases, and 18 bases separated the two germline ends. CDR3 size: 15 residues. CDR3 DNA sequence: TGTGCCAGCAGTCAGGTGCTTGGGAGGCGGTACGAGCAGTACTTC. As protein: CASSQVLGRRYEQYF. Drawing the rest from reference TRBV28 and TRBJ2-7, the complete variable domain is DVKVTQSSRYLVKRTGEKVFLECVQDMDHENMFWYRQDPGLGLRLIYFSYDVKMKEKGDIPEGYSVSREKKERFSLILESASTNQTSMYLCASSQVLGRRYEQYFGPGTRLTVT.

V and J are TRBV18 and TRBJ1-5; unclear D gene. V was cut by 6 bases and J by 10 bases, with 16 bases left in between. The CDR3 is 13 amino acids. Looked up from germline, CDR1 is KGHSH and CDR2 is LQKENI. In DNA form, the CDR3 reads TGTGCCAGCTCTTTCCTCGAGAAGCATCCCCAGCATTTT. It encodes CASSFLEKHPQHF.

The DNA of the CDR3 is TGTGCCAGCAGTTACCCTCTTGGAGGCACTGAAGCTTTCTTT. This translates into CASSYPLGGTEAFF. The chain couples TRBV6-2 or TRBV6-3 to TRBJ1-1, with D uncertain. V dropped 2 bases and J dropped 4 bases, with 11 bases sitting between them. Germline lookup yields CDR1 MNHEY and CDR2 SVGEGT. The CDR3 spans 14 residues.

CDR3 loop: CASSLAPGSGELFF. The CDR3 nucleotides read TGCGCCAGCAGCTTGGCCCCAGGGTCCGGGGAGCTGTTTTTT. The chain recombines TRBV5-1 with TRBJ2-2; a weak D match, TRBD1 (5 bases). With 0 bases removed from V and 6 bases from J, the gap between germline ends came to 9 bases. The CDR3 covers 14 residues. Germline loops: CDR1 SGHRS, CDR2 YFSETQ.